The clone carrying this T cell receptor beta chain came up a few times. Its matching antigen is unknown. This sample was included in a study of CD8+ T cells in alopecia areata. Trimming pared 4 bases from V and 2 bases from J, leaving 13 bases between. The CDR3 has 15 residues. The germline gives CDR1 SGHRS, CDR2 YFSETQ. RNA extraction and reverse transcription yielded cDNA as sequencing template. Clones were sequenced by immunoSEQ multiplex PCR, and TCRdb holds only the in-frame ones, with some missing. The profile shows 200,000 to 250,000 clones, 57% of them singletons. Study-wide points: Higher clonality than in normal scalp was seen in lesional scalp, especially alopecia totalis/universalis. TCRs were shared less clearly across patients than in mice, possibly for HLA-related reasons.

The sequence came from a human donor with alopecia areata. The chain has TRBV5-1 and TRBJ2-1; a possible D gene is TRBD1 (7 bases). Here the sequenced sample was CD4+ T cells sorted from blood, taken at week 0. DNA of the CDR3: TGCGCCAGCAGCGATCAGGGGGGCGCCTACAATGAGCAGTTCTTC. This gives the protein CASSDQGGAYNEQFF.